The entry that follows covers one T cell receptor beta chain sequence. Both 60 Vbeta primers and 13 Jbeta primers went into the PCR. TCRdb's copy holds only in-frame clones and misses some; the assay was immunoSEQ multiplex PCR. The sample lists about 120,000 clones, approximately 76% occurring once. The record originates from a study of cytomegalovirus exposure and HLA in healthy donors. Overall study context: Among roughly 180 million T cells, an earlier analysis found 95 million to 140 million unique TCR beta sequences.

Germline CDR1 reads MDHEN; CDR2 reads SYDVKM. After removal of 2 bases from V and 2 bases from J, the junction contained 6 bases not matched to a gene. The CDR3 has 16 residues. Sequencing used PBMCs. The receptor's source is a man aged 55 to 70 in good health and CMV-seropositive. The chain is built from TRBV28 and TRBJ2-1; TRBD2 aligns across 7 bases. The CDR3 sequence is CASSLGRGDAYNEQFF. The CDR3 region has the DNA TGTGCCAGCAGTTTAGGGAGGGGAGACGCCTACAATGAGCAGTTCTTC.